The TCR beta chain under discussion was sequenced for a study of a mutant IDH1 vaccine in newly diagnosed glioma. The wider study: Once 4-6 weeks had passed after radiotherapy alone, vaccination started, or it started with temozolomide cycles.

V lost 2 bases to trimming and J lost 2 bases; unmatched junction nucleotides: 8. In germline, CDR1 is KGHSH, CDR2 LQKENI. The CDR3 consists of 16 residues. On this clone: What it binds is unknown.

Method: immunoSEQ multiplex PCR; TCRdb's copy keeps in-frame clones and lacks some. Counted here are more than 30,000 clones, approximately 90% occurring once; the ten biggest clones make up about 2.2%. Time point in this sample: week 47, end of study. The vaccine gave 300 ug of a 20-mer mutant IDH1 peptide subcutaneously per dose. The chain carries TRBV18 and TRBJ2-7, with TRBD1 identical over 8 bases. Here the sequenced sample was PBMCs, taken from a glioma patient whose treatment included an IDH1 peptide vaccine. This receptor was taken from a man aged 35 to 55 with glioma. The CDR3 DNA reads as TGTGCCAGCTCACCATTTACAGGGGGTCTCGCCTACGAGCAGTACGTC. As protein: CASSPFTGGLAYEQYV.